This T cell receptor (beta chain) stems from a study of CD8+CD57+ T cells in acquired aplastic anemia. Overall study findings and caveats: Any difference that existed in CD8+ Simpson's diversity between patients and controls was not significant. Patients and controls turned out to have roughly 30 CD8+ CDR3 sequences in common.

This clonotype was seen many times. Its cognate antigen is unknown. Both TCR beta VDJ combination and CDR3 sequence profiling were carried out. Genomic DNA was the template for this profiling. Via MiXCR, TCRdb re-called the reads, giving one row per CDR3 protein. The table lists hundreds of thousands of distinct CDR3 sequences, about two thirds of them singletons. Germline CDR1 DFQATT, CDR2 SNEGSKA (reference sequence). CDR3 length: 14 residues. The V end was cut by 0 bases, the J end by 2 bases, with 10 bases between. Source material: sorted CD4+, CD8+, or CD8+CD57+ T cells (not recorded which) from PBMCs. The V and J genes are TRBV20-1 and TRBJ1-2; D gene unclear. This receptor was taken from a human donor in good health, serving as a control. The CDR3 region is CSARDRGGNYGYTF. CDR3 in DNA: TGCAGTGCTAGAGATCGGGGAGGAAACTATGGCTACACCTTC.